This T cell receptor beta chain was sequenced during a study of T cells in Graves' hyperthyroidism and ophthalmopathy. The study, taken as a whole, reports: Classification by a 13 V-J model distinguished ophthalmopathy from stable hyperthyroidism.

This clonotype has a count of ten or more. As yet, its antigen is unknown. The source material, RNA transcripts, was used to amplify TCR beta CDR3 regions. Primed by the HTBI set, a first-round RT-PCR was run on the TCR CDR3. Via MiXCR, TCRdb re-called the multiplex PCR reads, giving one row per CDR3 protein. The table records hundreds of thousands of distinct CDR3 sequences, about 17% of them present only once. The CDR3 loop spans 15 amino acids. V shed 6 bases, J shed 0 bases, and the junction held 8 bases outside the gene matches. Per the germline V gene, CDR1 is DFQATT and CDR2 is SNEGSKA (reference sequence).

This TCR derives from a woman aged 45-60 years with Graves' hyperthyroidism that later progressed to Graves' ophthalmopathy. The V and J genes are TRBV20-1 and TRBJ2-5; 9 bases are a match to TRBD2. Material: blood. CDR3 region: CSAHPSGEYQETQYF. CDR3 DNA: TGCAGTGCCCATCCTAGCGGGGAGTACCAAGAGACCCAGTACTTC.